The 8 T cell receptor beta chains reported below all come from one sample, sequenced in a study of T-cell reconstitution after alpha-beta-depleted transplantation in children. As it was prepared, the TCRbeta library received unique molecular identifiers. One entry per CDR3 protein results from TCRdb running MiXCR on the PCR reads. This table has a few hundred thousand distinct CDR3 sequences, 27% appearing once. Material: PBMCs, obtained before TCRalphabeta/CD19-depleted stem cell transplant. The origin of the receptors is a boy under three years old with Wiskott-Aldrich syndrome, due to receive a stem cell transplant.

V usage is TRBV5-1 and J usage is TRBJ2-1, with D perhaps TRBD1 or TRBD2 (5 bases each). The V and J ends lost 4 bases and 8 bases respectively, with 19 bases between them. This CDR3 contains 15 residues. Germline-derived CDR1 and CDR2 are SGHRS and YFSETQ. The CDR3 bases are TGCGCCAGCAGCGGACACCTTGGGGGATTGGATGAGCAGTTCTTC. Translating gives CASSGHLGGLDEQFF.

This clonotype appeared a few times. J is TRBJ2-5 and V is TRBV4-1, with 10 bases aligning to TRBD2. The CDR3 sequence is 17 residues long. The V and J ends lost 4 bases and 1 base, in that order; junction bases with no gene match: 9. CDR1 and CDR2 (germline): MGHRA, YSYEKL. The CDR3 DNA reads TGCGCCAGCAGCCCTCGGGCTAGCGGGAGCCTCCAAGAGACCCAGTACTTC. Residues: CASSPRASGSLQETQYF.

The chain has TRBV7-8 and TRBJ2-1; a weak D match, TRBD2 (6 bases). This CDR3 is 15 amino acids long. V lost 2 bases to trimming and J lost 2 bases, with 10 bases between them. Germline V CDR1 and CDR2: SGHVS, FQNEAQ. The CDR3 reads CASSLFGSPYNEQFF. The CDR3 bases are TGTGCCAGCAGCTTATTCGGGAGTCCCTACAATGAGCAGTTCTTC. The variable domain in full, with the rest retrieved from reference TRBV7-8 and TRBJ2-1, is GAGVSQSPRYKVAKRGQDVALRCDPISGHVSLFWYQQALGQGPEFLTYFQNEAQLDKSGLPSDRFFAERPEGSVSTLKIQRTQQEDSAVYLCASSLFGSPYNEQFFGPGTRLTVL.

The chain combines TRBV5-1 with TRBJ2-1; TRBD1 matches 10 bases. Germline V lookup: CDR1 SGHRS, CDR2 YFSETQ. CDR3 length: 15 residues. Trimming cost V 4 bases and J 1 base; bases outside gene matches: 2. CDR3 DNA sequence: TGCGCCAGCAGCGGGACAGGGGAATCCTACAATGAGCAGTTCTTC. Translated, it gives CASSGTGESYNEQFF.

The J gene is TRBJ2-3, the V gene TRBV4-1; maybe TRBD2 (7 bases). The CDR3 totals 16 residues. Per germline, CDR1 MGHRA and CDR2 YSYEKL. V lost 5 bases and J 5 bases, leaving 20 bases between the germline ends. CDR3 protein: CASSSRGAGEKDTQYF. Written as DNA, the CDR3 is TGCGCCAGCAGCTCAAGGGGGGCGGGAGAGAAAGATACGCAGTATTTT.

Ten or more counts support this clonotype. The genes are TRBV24-1 and TRBJ2-3; 9 positions agree with TRBD2. The germline V gene encodes CDR1 KGHDR and CDR2 SFDVKD. V lost 5 bases to trimming and J lost 0 bases; unmatched junction nucleotides: 11. The CDR3 loop spans 18 amino acids. CDR3 in amino acids: CATSVSGSYLLSTDTQYF. The DNA of the CDR3 is TGTGCCACCAGTGTTAGCGGGAGTTACCTTCTTAGCACAGATACGCAGTATTTT.

This clonotype occurred once. The chain recombines TRBV10-3 with TRBJ2-1, with D unclear. Between the trimmed V and J ends, which lost 0 bases and 1 base, there was a span of 10 bases. CDR3 size: 16 residues. The germline V gene encodes CDR1 ENHRY and CDR2 SYGVKD. CDR3 residues: CAISESRLLSYNEQFF. CDR3 coding DNA: TGTGCCATCAGTGAGTCCCGGCTACTGTCCTACAATGAGCAGTTCTTC.

This clonotype was seen a handful of times. V is TRBV10-2 and J is TRBJ1-4, with D maybe TRBD1 (5 bases). Germline V gives CDR1 WSHSY, CDR2 SAAADI. V lost 6 bases, J lost 0 bases, and 8 bases lay in between. This CDR3 contains 14 residues. Here the CDR3 DNA reads TGCGCCAGCAGCCGGACAACAACTAATGAAAAACTGTTTTTT. The encoded protein is CASSRTTTNEKLFF.